These 4 T cell receptor beta chains share one sample of origin, sequenced in a study of T-cell memory formation after mild COVID-19 (dated by TCRdb to the early 2020s). The library relied on 5' RACE. The sample was run on an Illumina NovaSeq 6000. TCRdb passed the public sequencing reads through fastp at Q25 and MiXCR, retaining productive beta sequences. Under each unique CDR3 protein, matching rows form one entry showing the most common genes and DNA. The sample table records roughly 600,000 distinct CDR3 sequences; approximately 19% of these occur just once. The ten largest clones add up to 12% of the sample. Sample: PBMCs or a T cell subset sorted from them (not recorded which). The receptors shown here come from an adult woman who had mild COVID-19 (a few samples of this study predate the infection). The sample titles of this study are shuffled in the database, so cell type and time point are left out; the donor was told from shared clones.

This clonotype was seen more than once but under ten times. The chain is built from TRBV29-1 and TRBJ1-1; 8 nucleotides agree with TRBD1. CDR1 and CDR2 from the germline V gene are SQVTM and ANQGSEA. Losses at the gene ends were 4 bases for V and 4 bases for J; bases not matched to a gene: 2. CDR3 length: 12 residues. For the CDR3, the DNA is TGCAGCGTTGCCCAGGGGGCCACTGAAGCTTTCTTT. Its protein is CSVAQGATEAFF.

This clonotype has more than one count but fewer than ten. CDR3 protein: CASSSYPGQENQPQHF. The DNA for the CDR3 is TGTGCCAGCAGCTCCTACCCGGGACAGGAGAATCAGCCCCAGCATTTT. J is TRBJ1-5 and V is TRBV7-8; 8 bases map to TRBD1. With 4 bases clipped from V and 4 bases from J, the junction kept 9 bases outside the gene matches. This CDR3 has 16 residues. The germline gives CDR1 SGHVS, CDR2 FQNEAQ.

This chain uses TRBV14 with TRBJ2-2, with D possibly matching TRBD2 (6 bases). CDR3 size: 15 residues. V lost 1 base, J lost 4 bases, and 10 bases lay in between. CDR1 SGHDN and CDR2 FVKESK come from the germline V gene. CDR3 nucleotides: TGTGCCAGCAGCCAAGTCTCAGCGGGCACCGGGGAGCTGTTTTTT. It encodes CASSQVSAGTGELFF.

The chain links TRBV11-1 to TRBJ2-7, with D tentatively TRBD1 (6 bases). Deletions cut 2 bases from V and 5 bases from J, with 16 bases between. The germline V gene encodes CDR1 SGHAT and CDR2 FQDESV (reference sequence). The CDR3 has 15 residues. CDR3 DNA: TGTGCCAGCAGCTTACTCGCTCCGACAGGAAACGAGCAGTACTTC. Amino acid sequence: CASSLLAPTGNEQYF.